These 22 T cell receptor beta chains were all obtained from the same sample, sequenced in a study of T cells in Graves' hyperthyroidism and ophthalmopathy. RNA transcripts were the template for amplifying TCR beta CDR3 regions. Carried out on the TCR CDR3, a first-round RT-PCR used the HTBI primer set. TCRdb re-analysed the multiplex PCR reads in MiXCR, keeping a single row per CDR3 protein. This table holds approximately 570,000 distinct CDR3 sequences, about 20% found once. The sequencing sample was made of blood. These receptors were collected from a man aged 35-49 years with Graves' ophthalmopathy.

This clonotype has more than one count but fewer than ten. CDR3 in DNA: TGTGCCATCAGTGTGTCTAGCGGGGGGACGAACACCGGGGAGCTGTTTTTT. This sequence encodes CAISVSSGGTNTGELFF. The chain couples TRBV10-3 to TRBJ2-2; 11 nucleotides line up with TRBD2. This CDR3 has 17 residues. The V gene's germline CDR1 is ENHRY and CDR2 SYGVKD. J was trimmed by 0 bases and V by 4 bases; bases with no gene match: 4.

This clonotype has at least ten counts. V gene TRBV2 combines with J gene TRBJ2-1, with TRBD1 matching 7 bases. V was clipped by 7 bases and J by 6 bases; unmatched bases: 9. The CDR3 has 14 residues. Germline V gives CDR1 SNHLY, CDR2 FYNNEI. Written as DNA, the CDR3 is TGTGCCAGCACGCGACAGGGACCCAGCAATGAGCAGTTCTTC. This encodes CASTRQGPSNEQFF.

V is TRBV7-9 and J is TRBJ2-4; the D gene could be TRBD1 or TRBD2 (8 bases each). CDR3 length: 14 residues. The ends were cut back, 5 bases at V and 8 bases at J, with 16 bases in the middle. The V gene's germline CDR1 is SEHNR and CDR2 FQNEAQ (reference sequence). As DNA, the CDR3 is TGTGCCAGCAGCCCAGGGGGCGGGGGGTACATTCAGTACTTC. Protein sequence: CASSPGGGGYIQYF.

The chain carries TRBV28 and TRBJ2-7, with D possibly being TRBD2 (6 bases). The V end lost 5 bases, the J end lost 7 bases, and 15 bases lay between the germline ends. This CDR3 contains 13 residues. From germline, CDR1 is MDHEN and CDR2 SYDVKM. CDR3 region: CASSTPSVREQYF. Here the CDR3 DNA reads TGTGCCAGCAGTACCCCTAGCGTAAGGGAGCAGTACTTC.

The chain recombines TRBV10-3 with TRBJ1-2; 7 positions agree with TRBD1. Trimming cost V 10 bases and J 4 bases; bases outside gene matches: 9. The CDR3 loop spans 13 amino acids. Germline V gene data show CDR1 as ENHRY and CDR2 as SYGVKD. The CDR3 here is CATLDRLAYGYTF. DNA of the CDR3: TGTGCCACCCTGGACAGGCTTGCCTATGGCTACACCTTC.

V and J are TRBV20-1 and TRBJ1-3, with D hard to call. CDR3 length equals 11 residues. Germline V gives CDR1 DFQATT, CDR2 SNEGSKA (reference sequence). CDR3 nucleotide sequence: TGCAGGGAAGGCCCTGGAAACACCATATATTTT. Amino acids: CREGPGNTIYF.

Many counts were recorded for this clonotype. The rearrangement links TRBV11-3 to TRBJ2-1; D perhaps matches TRBD1 (6 bases). Trimming stripped 5 bases from V and 9 bases from J, with 17 bases between. The CDR3 totals 14 residues. Per the germline V gene, CDR1 is SGHNT and CDR2 is YENEEA. DNA of the CDR3: TGTGCCAGCAGCCCAGGGGCTACCTGGGGTGAGCAGTTCTTC. Its protein product is CASSPGATWGEQFF.

This clonotype was observed at least ten times. The rearrangement joins TRBV7-2 to TRBJ2-3, with a tentative D call TRBD2 (6 bases). Trimming cost V 2 bases and J 2 bases, with 8 bases left between them. This CDR3 comprises 14 residues. Germline loops: CDR1 SGHTA, CDR2 FQGNSA. The CDR3 spells CASSLRRDTDTQYF. In DNA, the CDR3 is TGTGCCAGCAGCTTACGGAGGGACACAGATACGCAGTATTTT.

The genes are TRBV9 and TRBJ2-7; D might be TRBD1 or TRBD2, each matching 6 bases. The CDR3 runs to 16 residues. Trimming took off 4 bases at V and 7 bases at J, with 24 bases between the two ends. The germline CDR1 and CDR2 sequences are SGDLS and YYNGEE. The CDR3 loop is CASSPLGGSARREQYF. CDR3 nucleotide sequence: TGTGCCAGCAGCCCCCTAGGGGGGAGTGCCCGACGGGAGCAGTACTTC.

In this sample, this clonotype turned up once. This chain connects TRBV5-1 to TRBJ2-3; perhaps TRBD2 as D (5 bases). Germline lookup yields CDR1 SGHRS and CDR2 YFSETQ. The length of the CDR3 is 14 residues. The germline V and J ends were trimmed by 5 bases and 4 bases, with 14 bases remaining between them. The CDR3 protein is CASRSGVAADTQYF. The CDR3 nucleotides read TGCGCCAGCAGATCCGGGGTAGCCGCAGATACGCAGTATTTT.

About this clonotype: A much larger clone is a single base away; this may be a read error. The chain couples TRBV11-2 to TRBJ2-5; 8 positions match TRBD2. The CDR3 runs to 14 residues. Per germline, CDR1 SGHAT and CDR2 FQNNGV. CDR3 loop: CAGSPPGGVETQYF. CDR3 nucleotides: TGTGCCGGCAGTCCCCCCGGGGGGGTGGAGACCCAGTACTTC.

A word on this clonotype: Likely a read error: the CDR3 ends without its conserved phenylalanine or tryptophan. The chain has TRBV2 and TRBJ1-1, with D perhaps matching TRBD1 (5 bases). This CDR3 comprises 14 residues. Per the germline V gene, CDR1 is SNHLY and CDR2 is FYNNEI. Trimming left V 5 bases short and J 5 bases short, with 15 bases between. The CDR3 bases are TGTGCCAGCAGTTACCAGGGAATTCGGACTGAAGCTTTCCTT. This codes for CASSYQGIRTEAFL.

A few counts support this clonotype. V gene TRBV29-1 combines with J gene TRBJ2-5; the match to TRBD1 covers 7 bases. Germline CDR1 reads SQVTM; CDR2 reads ANQGSEA. Germline trimming cut 4 bases from V and 4 bases from J; bases unmatched to any gene: 9. CDR3 size: 14 residues. The CDR3 sequence: CSVGQGVSGETQYF. The CDR3, as DNA: TGCAGCGTTGGACAGGGAGTTTCCGGAGAGACCCAGTACTTC. Complete variable domain (other parts from reference TRBV29-1 and TRBJ2-5): SAVISQKPSRDICQRGTSLTIQCQVDSQVTMMFWYRQQPGQSLTLIATANQGSEATYESGFVIDKFPISRPNLTFSTLTVSNMSPEDSSIYLCSVGQGVSGETQYFGPGTRLLVL.

This chain connects TRBV2 to TRBJ1-5, with D unclear. Germline lookup yields CDR1 SNHLY and CDR2 FYNNEI. The CDR3 is 13 residues long. V was cut by 4 bases and J by 5 bases, with 9 bases left in between. CDR3 DNA: TGTGCCAGCAGTGGGGAAGTCGATCAGCCCCAGCATTTT. Amino acids: CASSGEVDQPQHF.

This clonotype was counted ten times or more. The V call is TRBV18, the J call TRBJ1-1, with D perhaps TRBD1 (6 bases). The germline CDR1 and CDR2 sequences are KGHSH and LQKENI. The CDR3 totals 15 residues. Trimming removed 3 bases from V and 0 bases from J, with 11 bases in between. CDR3 coding DNA: TGTGCCAGCTCACCGTTGGACAGTCTGAACACTGAAGCTTTCTTT. This translates into CASSPLDSLNTEAFF.

The table lists this clonotype with many counts. The rearrangement uses TRBV5-1 and TRBJ2-1, with D perhaps TRBD2 (6 bases). This CDR3 contains 16 residues. Per the germline V gene, CDR1 is SGHRS and CDR2 is YFSETQ. Between the trimmed V and J ends, which lost 0 bases and 4 bases, there was a span of 14 bases. DNA of the CDR3: TGCGCCAGCAGCTTGGATGCTAGCGTCCGGTACAATGAGCAGTTCTTC. Translation: CASSLDASVRYNEQFF. Full variable domain (remainder filled in from reference TRBV5-1 and TRBJ2-1): KAGVTQTPRYLIKTRGQQVTLSCSPISGHRSVSWYQQTPGQGLQFLFEYFSETQRNKGNFPGRFSGRQFSNSRSEMNVSTLELGDSALYLCASSLDASVRYNEQFFGPGTRLTVL.

The table lists this clonotype with many counts. The rearrangement joins TRBV5-1 to TRBJ2-1, with D perhaps being TRBD1 or TRBD2 (5 bases each). Germline assignment: CDR1 SGHRS and CDR2 YFSETQ. The CDR3 spans 13 residues. V dropped 0 bases and J dropped 6 bases, with 7 bases sitting between them. The CDR3 is CASSLEGTNEQFF. In DNA, the CDR3 is TGCGCCAGCAGCTTGGAGGGGACCAATGAGCAGTTCTTC.

This clonotype occurred a few times. This chain links TRBV6-1 with TRBJ2-1; 11 bases match TRBD2. V was clipped by 3 bases and J by 9 bases; unmatched bases: 4. Germline assignment: CDR1 MNHNS and CDR2 SASEGT. The CDR3 consists of 14 residues. The CDR3 protein is CASSDSGRAFEQFF. The CDR3 DNA reads as TGTGCCAGCAGTGATAGCGGGAGGGCCTTTGAGCAGTTCTTC.

This clonotype occurred a few times. The chain's CDR3 is CASSSMQGPYNEQFF. DNA for the CDR3: TGCGCCAGCAGCTCAATGCAGGGACCCTACAATGAGCAGTTCTTC. The chain links TRBV5-1 to TRBJ2-1; TRBD1 or TRBD2 may be the D gene (5 bases each). The V and J ends lost 3 bases and 2 bases respectively, with 12 bases between them. This CDR3 spans 15 amino acids. The germline V gene has CDR1 SGHRS and CDR2 YFSETQ.

This clonotype was seen only once. The chain is built from TRBV20-1 and TRBJ2-5, with D uncertain. V gave up 3 bases and J gave up 5 bases, with 13 bases separating them. Germline V gives CDR1 DFQATT, CDR2 SNEGSKA (reference sequence). CDR3 length equals 13 residues. The CDR3 DNA is TGCAGTGCTAGTGGGATAGCTGGGGAGACCCAGTACTTC. Protein product: CSASGIAGETQYF.

This clonotype was seen repeatedly, ten times or more. V is TRBV7-2 and J is TRBJ2-5, with a weak D call TRBD1 (6 bases). CDR3 length: 16 residues. Germline lookup yields CDR1 SGHTA and CDR2 FQGNSA. V was cut by 1 base and J by 0 bases, with 12 bases left in between. In DNA form, the CDR3 reads TGTGCCAGCAGCTTAGGACAGGCACAGTACCAAGAGACCCAGTACTTC. Translation: CASSLGQAQYQETQYF.

The CDR3 nucleotides read TGTGCCAGCAGCTTGAGTACAAACCCTTATGGCTACACCTTC. As protein: CASSLSTNPYGYTF. This chain connects TRBV5-5 to TRBJ1-2; D gene uncertain. This CDR3 contains 14 residues. The germline CDR1 and CDR2 sequences are SGHKS and YYEKEE (reference sequence). The V end lost 1 base, the J end lost 5 bases, and 12 bases lay between the germline ends. The full variable domain, completed using reference TRBV5-5 and TRBJ1-2, is DAGVTQSPTHLIKTRGQQVTLRCSPISGHKSVSWYQQVLGQGPQFIFQYYEKEERGRGNFPDRFSARQFPNYSSELNVNALLLGDSALYLCASSLSTNPYGYTFGSGTRLTVV.